This TCR beta chain was found in a study of blood T cells in healthy people across ages. The CDR3 has 15 amino acids. Looked up from germline, CDR1 is MNHEY and CDR2 is SMNVEV (reference sequence). Trimming left V 2 bases short and J 5 bases short, with 16 bases between. It was with a sample-barcoded 5' primer and a J-beta primer mix that a second PCR of about 6 to 12 cycles was run. Each cDNA molecule carried a tag from a template-switch adaptor that contained 12 random nucleotides. TCRdb ran MiXCR on the 5' RACE reads and lists one entry per CDR3 protein. The sample lists some 780,000 distinct CDR3 sequences; 56% were seen once.

This TCR derives from a man aged 35 to 55 in good health. The sequenced material came from blood. The rearrangement joins TRBV27 to TRBJ2-7; TRBD2 might be the D (7 bases). The CDR3 nucleotides read TGTGCCAGCAGTTTAAGGGGGGGGCGCAAGGACGAGCAGTACTTC. Protein product: CASSLRGGRKDEQYF.